This TCR beta chain was observed in a study of cytomegalovirus exposure and HLA in healthy donors (dated by TCRdb to 2016 to 2017). In terms of the full investigation: An earlier analysis of some 600 of the donors reported about 280 Gb of sequence data and approximately 120 million unique TCR beta sequences obtained from approximately 180 million T cells. To decide whether each TCR beta V gene segment behaved as functional or pseudogenic, an earlier analysis of some 580 of the donors relied on high-throughput TCR beta sequencing. Along with the approximately 650-subject first cohort, a separate validation cohort of around 120 different subjects was used. Donor age, sex, ethnicity and CMV serostatus were collected together with the repertoire data. Across 398 genotyped donors of the cohort, an average of about 250,000 unique TCR beta nucleotide sequences per donor were sequenced, and 15% to 20% of those sequences were non-productive. A later analysis re-analyzed previously published TCR beta repertoires from approximately 670 donors and added high-resolution HLA genotyping to study TCR occurrence patterns. All discovery cohort repertoires had been generated using a single sequencing platform. An early release that covered about 640 HLA-typed donors contained about 300 gigabases of sequencing data and approximately 85 million unique TCR sequences. In the later analysis, no new phenotypic data were used to find candidate immune exposures; instead, reliance was placed on TCR beta sequences and their occurrence across donors. HLA typing covered class I and class II loci at four-digit resolution. In a later genetic analysis, genome-wide SNP genotypes for about 65% of the roughly 700 donors were used, and that subset was treated as a discovery cohort. The study aimed to test whether cataloging public T cell receptors could reveal signatures of past pathogen exposure. High-throughput TCR immunosequencing, statistical association of individual TCRs with disease status, and machine learning were combined to predict cytomegalovirus infection status. The study used immunosequencing to profile the T cell repertoires of more than 650 subjects and linked those repertoires to cytomegalovirus serostatus. The number of typed donors differed by locus: about 620-640 for A, B, C, DRB1 and DQB1; 522 for DQA1; approximately 600 for DPA1; and roughly 450 for DPB1. Of the 300 to 400 genotyped donors, 81% fell in the genetic ancestry cluster associated with self-reported Caucasian donors. A handful of DR-DQ haplotypes were handled as single units for association and clustering because linkage in the cohort was strong. Results and caveats for the whole study, not just this receptor: A total of fewer than 200 TCR beta chains were listed by the study as associated with cytomegalovirus. Cytomegalovirus status was reported to be diagnosed by the classifier with high specificity and sensitivity in both the original and validation cohorts. A further reported finding was that TCR beta sequences accurately predicted the HLA-A and HLA-B alleles for most subjects in the first cohort. An association between a missense DCLRE1C variant and V-gene and J-gene trimming of TCR beta chains was found in a later genetic analysis and replicated in an independent cohort. According to a later analysis, TCR association rates differed among HLA loci, with DRB1 alleles showing the most associated TCRs and HLA-C alleles showing the fewest. Three of the identified cytomegalovirus-associated TCR beta chains were confirmed in vitro to be specific for cytomegalovirus antigens. Fewer than 20 rarely observed V segments, including chromosome 9 orphons, were excluded from the earlier analysis of about 500 of the donors because counts were too low. An earlier analysis of around 500 of the donors showed that most TCR beta V segments appeared in productive rearrangements either about 87% or about 30% of the time, which broadly matched IMGT annotations. Compared with the approximately 670-donor mean, donors in an Asian-associated ancestry cluster had fewer N-insertions in productive TCRs, according to a later genetic analysis. A later analysis associated about 17,000 TCR beta sequences with specific HLA alleles at a false discovery rate of 0.05. In this cohort, only TCR beta chains were sequenced, and detectable features were limited by the absence of alpha or paired-chain data. According to a later analysis, most CMV-associated TCR beta chains appeared to be HLA-restricted, and the HLA associations seemed to be driven largely by CMV exposure. In a later analysis, several top co-occurrence clusters were reported to appear linked to parvovirus B19, influenza, CMV and Epstein-Barr virus. Because HLA typing was missing for some donors at each locus, association tests included only the typed subset. Sequencing depth was assumed to be roughly uniform across donors in the presence/absence analyses, though that assumption may not hold. The only immune exposure information available for the cohort was CMV serostatus. The authors suggested that the approach could potentially be extended to other disease states and immunological phenotypes. Compared with equally common non-associated chains, HLA-associated TCR beta chains in a later analysis were more clonally expanded and had lower generation probabilities. A cluster of highly shared sequence variants was judged likely to be a technical artifact of the sequencing pipeline. When HLA alleles, especially DR and DQ, strongly co-occurred, TCR associations were difficult to assign to individual alleles. Because the 87-base-pair reads could not distinguish some IMGT-functional V segments, including TRBV6-2 and TRBV6-3, those segments were excluded. Linkage disequilibrium might explain the correlated functional status among segregating V segments, but an unknown experimental factor could not be ruled out. While some public TCRs were present in many individuals, most TCR sequences turned up only very rarely across donors.

The cohort was made up of 650 to 700 healthy bone marrow donors. At the time of sampling, every cohort member was nominally healthy, though immune exposures that went unrecorded were likely present. The donor was CMV seropositive and was included in the group of approximately 310 seropositive cohort members. A peripheral blood sample was provided by each donor, and peripheral blood mononuclear cells were used for TCR beta sequencing. Genomic DNA was extracted from the blood cell samples with the Qiagen DNeasy Blood Extraction Kit. Note on this clone: Its antigen is still unknown. No much larger clone is present one base from it, and per-base qualities are unavailable.

The junction carries 23 bases between V and J, which are trimmed by 7 bases and 7 bases respectively. Counted from cysteine to phenylalanine, this CDR3 has 15 amino acids. Only the CDR3 region is kept as DNA, spanning 45 bases read in frame from base 1. CDR1 and CDR2 are drawn from the germline V gene: SNHLY, FYNNEI. Libraries were built with the immunoSEQ multiplex PCR assay. The multiplex PCR relied on a mix of 60 forward primers for TCR Vbeta segments and 13 reverse primers for TCR Jbeta segments. A multiplex PCR assay on genomic DNA amplified the CDR3 region of rearranged TCR beta genes. Amplified TCR beta libraries were sequenced as 87-base-pair reads on the Illumina HiSeq System. Per the original workflow: A later analysis counted approximately 76 million unique TCR beta chains across the 666 repertoires, and 9 million to 14 million of these chains were shared by at least two donors. A nearest-neighbor algorithm error-corrected the raw reads and collapsed the reads into unique sequences, merging closely related sequences to remove PCR and sequencing errors. Alignment of CDR3 sequences to IMGT reference sequences was used to assign V, D and J gene segments. Each retained sequence needed at least a six-nucleotide match to both a V gene segment and a J gene segment. A rearrangement counted as productive if the CDR3 had no stop codons and remained in frame with V and J, and every other rearrangement counted as non-productive. CDR3 was defined according to IMGT convention as the region running from the second conserved V-encoded cysteine to the conserved J-encoded phenylalanine. In an earlier analysis of more than 550 of the donors, sequences lacking an unambiguous match to a single V gene segment were excluded. An earlier analysis of around 600 of the donors classified V segments as functional when productive rearrangements were above 56.7% and as segregating when the standard deviation between donors was above 5%. A statistical classification framework was developed to diagnose cytomegalovirus status using the catalog of TCR beta chain sequences. V and J gene assignment, in a later analysis, came from comparing TCR nucleotide sequences with IMGT/GENE-DB human TR gene sequences. In a later analysis, CDR3 sequences and most-parsimonious VDJ recombination scenarios were assigned using the TCRdist pipeline. A later analysis defined each TCR beta chain by its CDR3 amino acid sequence plus V-gene family, and excluded reads lacking a unique V-gene family. In a later analysis, a few hundred highly shared, low-generation-probability nucleotide sequences were removed to address suspected cross-contamination and a sequencing artifact. In a later analysis, a clonal expansion index was calculated for each public chain from normalized within-repertoire ranks of inferred template counts. In a later analysis, generation probabilities were computed with a VDJ recombination model fitted to out-of-frame rearrangements, and the resulting probabilities were checked against IGoR. In a later analysis, hypergeometric tests were used to score TCR-TCR, TCR-HLA and TCR-CMV co-occurrence, with a repertoire-size bias correction applied to TCR pairs. In a later analysis, false discovery rates were estimated by permuting HLA or CMV assignments 20 times. In a later analysis, co-occurring TCRs were grouped with DBSCAN, and TCRdist sequence similarity was added when clustering was performed within HLA-allele-positive subsets. Repertoires with fewer than 30,000 or more than 120,000 public chains were left out of co-occurrence clustering, as were about 5 repertoires with anomalous nucleotide sharing. The immuneACCESS repertoire file appears here via TCRdb, limited to in-frame rearrangements. These files lack a portion of the clones; in checked studies, under half of the deficit traces to unresolved V genes, and the cause of the others is not known. V and J calls and clone size come straight from that table; D and trimming were deduced from the DNA. This sample comprises about 160,000 clones, about three quarters of them detected only once. Over 0.95% of the sample goes to the ten largest clones.

The receptor was isolated from a woman aged 50 to 60 in good health and CMV-seropositive. The chain couples TRBV2 to TRBJ2-7; a weak D assignment points to TRBD2 (5 bases agree). Sequenced input: PBMCs. The DNA sequence is given as TGTGCCAGCAAGCCCACGAGGTACCGGACGGGGGAGCAGTACTTC. Its protein product is CASKPTRYRTGEQYF.